Presented here are 27 T cell receptor beta chains from one specimen sequenced in a study of blood T cells in healthy people across ages. Then a second PCR, running roughly 7 to 11 cycles, was carried out with a sample-barcoded 5' primer and a J-beta primer mix. TCRdb reprocessed the 5' RACE reads via MiXCR and lists one record per CDR3 protein. The sample shows approximately 600,000 distinct CDR3 sequences, under 65% of them seen only once. Sequenced input: blood. The origin of the receptors is a man aged 55 to 70 in good health.

This clonotype turned up a few times. This chain connects TRBV7-2 to TRBJ2-3; 13 positions match TRBD2. The V segment lost 1 base and the J segment 5 bases; nucleotides outside the gene matches: 3. From germline, CDR1 is SGHTA and CDR2 FQGNSA. The CDR3 is 16 residues long. The DNA for the CDR3 is TGTGCCAGCAGCTTAGGACTAGCGGGGGGAGGAGATACGCAGTATTTT. This codes for CASSLGLAGGGDTQYF.

The chain couples TRBV2 to TRBJ1-2, with 7 bases aligning to TRBD1. CDR3 length: 14 residues. Trimming at V came to 4 bases and at J to 4 bases, leaving 6 bases not matched to a gene. Germline CDR1 is SNHLY and CDR2 is FYNNEI. The CDR3 nucleotides are TGTGCCAGCAGTGGGACAGGTTATGTCTATGGCTACACCTTC. Protein product: CASSGTGYVYGYTF.

The J gene is TRBJ2-1, the V gene TRBV6-2 or TRBV6-3; TRBD2 agrees at 12 bases. After removal of 6 bases from V and 6 bases from J, the junction contained 6 bases not matched to a gene. The CDR3 length is 15 residues. CDR1 and CDR2 (germline): MNHEY, SVGEGT. The CDR3 DNA is TGTGCCAGCAGGCTTGGGACTAGCGGGCGCAATGAGCAGTTCTTC. Translated, it gives CASRLGTSGRNEQFF.

This clonotype is a singleton in its sample. This sequence joins TRBV29-1 and TRBJ1-2; D is possibly TRBD1 (5 bases). The CDR3 contains 12 residues. Trimming left V 7 bases short and J 7 bases short, with 16 bases between. Germline V gives CDR1 SQVTM, CDR2 ANQGSEA. CDR3: CSDEPGRGGYTF. CDR3 bases: TGCAGCGACGAACCAGGGAGGGGTGGCTACACCTTC.

The sample holds a few counts of this clonotype. The CDR3 region is CASSSWTSGFTDTQYF. The CDR3 nucleotides are TGTGCCAGCAGTTCCTGGACTAGCGGGTTCACAGATACGCAGTATTTT. The chain combines TRBV12-3 or TRBV12-4 with TRBJ2-3; 11 nucleotides align to TRBD2. This CDR3 has 16 residues. V gave up 4 bases and J gave up 2 bases; unmatched junction bases: 5.

The sample holds a few counts of this clonotype. The V call is TRBV5-1, the J call TRBJ2-1; D is perhaps TRBD1 or TRBD2 (5 bases each). This CDR3 is 14 amino acids long. Trimming left V 1 base short and J 4 bases short, with 9 bases between. Germline V lookup: CDR1 SGHRS, CDR2 YFSETQ. CDR3 sequence (DNA): TGCGCCAGCAGCTTGATGGGGGAGTACAATGAGCAGTTCTTC. Translating it yields CASSLMGEYNEQFF.

Regarding this clonotype: An end of the junction does not agree with germline; a read error may underlie this. The chain recombines TRBV15 with TRBJ2-7; the D call may be TRBD1 or TRBD2 (5 bases each). Germline CDR1 and CDR2: LNHNV and YYDKDF (reference sequence). The CDR3 spans 15 residues. CDR3: CATSRSGTSNYEQCF. The CDR3 nucleotides read TGTGCCACCAGCAGGTCCGGGACGTCAAACTACGAGCAGTGCTTC.

The V gene is TRBV5-1, the J gene TRBJ1-1, with 8 bases fitting TRBD1. V was clipped by 5 bases and J by 7 bases; unmatched bases: 1. The CDR3 runs to 11 residues. Germline CDR1 reads SGHRS; CDR2 reads YFSETQ. The CDR3 protein is CASRTGDEAFF. In DNA, the CDR3 is TGCGCCAGCAGGACAGGGGATGAAGCTTTCTTT.

This sequence joins TRBV12-3 or TRBV12-4 and TRBJ2-7; possible D gene TRBD1, 6 bases. V gave up 2 bases and J gave up 7 bases, with 21 bases separating them. The CDR3 length is 16 residues. This chain's CDR3 is CASSLSGVGGMREQYF. As DNA, the CDR3 is TGTGCCAGCAGTTTATCAGGGGTTGGGGGAATGAGGGAGCAGTACTTC.

The rearrangement joins TRBV4-1 to TRBJ2-1; 8 positions agree with TRBD2. The CDR3 runs to 16 residues. Per the germline V gene, CDR1 is MGHRA and CDR2 is YSYEKL. J lost 6 bases, V lost 1 base, and 8 bases had no gene match. CDR3 DNA sequence: TGCGCCAGCAGCCAAGTGCCCGGGACTAGTCGCAATGAGCAGTTCTTC. It codes for CASSQVPGTSRNEQFF.

The chain links TRBV6-6 to TRBJ2-7; TRBD1 is a possible D gene (6 bases). With the DNA end fitting TRBJ2-4 better, the J assignment may be wrong. The CDR3 consists of 14 residues. Germline loops: CDR1 MNHNY, CDR2 SVGAGI (reference sequence). The CDR3 DNA sequence: TGTGCCAGCAGTGCACAGGGTTCCCAAGACATTCAGTACTTC. Protein product: CASSAQGSQDIQYF.

This clonotype appeared a few times. The V call is TRBV27, the J call TRBJ1-6, with 9 bases matching TRBD1. Germline-derived CDR1 and CDR2 are MNHEY and SMNVEV (reference sequence). The V and J ends lost 3 bases and 10 bases, in that order; junction bases with no gene match: 4. The length of the CDR3 is 14 residues. DNA for the CDR3: TGTGCCAGCAGTTTCGGGGACAGGGTGTCACCCCTCCACTTT. Its protein is CASSFGDRVSPLHF.

V and J are TRBV7-2 and TRBJ1-4; D possibly corresponds to TRBD1 (5 bases). Trimming took off 2 bases at V and 7 bases at J, with 14 bases between the two ends. CDR1 SGHTA and CDR2 FQGNSA come from the germline V gene. The CDR3 is 15 amino acids. CDR3 sequence reads: CASSLMSGPGEKLFF. DNA for the CDR3: TGTGCCAGCAGCTTAATGTCGGGGCCTGGTGAAAAACTGTTTTTT.

The chain uses TRBV5-6 and TRBJ2-5; 12 nucleotides match TRBD2. V was clipped by 4 bases and J by 1 base; unmatched bases: 5. In germline, CDR1 is SGHDT, CDR2 YYEEEE. The length of the CDR3 is 16 residues. The CDR3 sequence is CASSHTSGGLQETQYF. In nucleotides, the CDR3 is TGTGCCAGCAGCCATACTAGCGGGGGGCTCCAAGAGACCCAGTACTTC.

This clonotype was found a few times. This sequence joins TRBV5-1 and TRBJ2-1, with 12 bases aligning to TRBD2. The length of the CDR3 is 15 residues. Trimming removed 4 bases from V and 8 bases from J; junction bases left unmatched: 7. Germline CDR1 SGHRS, CDR2 YFSETQ. CDR3 DNA: TGCGCCAGCAGCGATACTAGCGGGGGGCCCGATGAGCAGTTCTTC. It specifies CASSDTSGGPDEQFF.

The chain has TRBV5-1 and TRBJ1-2; 8 nucleotides align to TRBD1. Looked up from germline, CDR1 is SGHRS and CDR2 is YFSETQ. This CDR3 comprises 16 residues. Trimming cost V 4 bases and J 6 bases; bases outside gene matches: 14. In nucleotides, the CDR3 is TGCGCCAGCAGCCTCGGGACAGGCTCAGGGATCAATGGCTACACCTTC. This sequence encodes CASSLGTGSGINGYTF.

This chain joins TRBV20-1 and TRBJ1-2, with TRBD1 as a possible D gene (6 bases). The germline gives CDR1 DFQATT, CDR2 SNEGSKA (reference sequence). The CDR3 is 13 residues long. V was cut by 6 bases and J by 3 bases, with 14 bases left in between. The CDR3 DNA reads TGCAGTGCGGCAGGAGGGGGGGACTATGGCTACACCTTC. It is translated as CSAAGGGDYGYTF.

V usage is TRBV5-1 and J usage is TRBJ2-4, with D possibly being TRBD1 (5 bases). The germline V gene has CDR1 SGHRS and CDR2 YFSETQ. Trimming left V 0 bases short and J 8 bases short, with 15 bases between. The CDR3 sequence is 15 residues long. The CDR3 DNA reads as TGCGCCAGCAGCTTGGCCGTGGCCAGCAGGGACATTCAGTACTTC. Translation: CASSLAVASRDIQYF.

The chain couples TRBV12-3 or TRBV12-4 to TRBJ1-2; D is ambiguous. V gave up 0 bases and J gave up 0 bases, with 20 bases separating them. The CDR3 covers 19 residues. This chain's CDR3 is CASSLARLGIRQANYGYTF. CDR3 sequence (DNA): TGTGCCAGCAGTTTAGCTCGGTTGGGCATCCGGCAAGCTAACTATGGCTACACCTTC.

This clonotype was detected only a few times. This chain joins TRBV6-5 and TRBJ2-5; TRBD1 matches 8 bases. Germline CDR1 is MNHEY and CDR2 is SVGAGI. The CDR3 contains 16 residues. With 2 bases clipped from V and 2 bases from J, the junction kept 7 bases outside the gene matches. The CDR3 loop reads CASSYGGQGGQETQYF. The CDR3, as DNA: TGTGCCAGCAGTTACGGAGGACAGGGTGGGCAAGAGACCCAGTACTTC.

This clonotype came up once. The chain has TRBV4-2 and TRBJ2-3; 8 nucleotides match TRBD2. Germline V CDR1 and CDR2: LGHNA, YNFKEQ. The CDR3 covers 15 residues. Unmatched junction bases numbered 5, after V lost 1 base and J lost 5 bases. The CDR3 DNA follows: TGTGCCAGCAGCCAAGGAGCGGGGGACCTAGATACGCAGTATTTT. Translation: CASSQGAGDLDTQYF.

This clonotype was found a few times. The chain joins TRBV7-9 to TRBJ2-4; TRBD1 matches at 8 bases. The J call could be wrong; TRBJ2-7 is a better fit for the DNA end. This CDR3 has 14 amino acids. CDR1 and CDR2 (germline): SEHNR, FQNEAQ (reference sequence). In DNA, the CDR3 is TGTGCCAGCAGCATCCGGGACAGGCCCCTCGAGCAGTACTTC. Encoded protein: CASSIRDRPLEQYF.

The chain joins TRBV12-3 or TRBV12-4 to TRBJ2-1; the D is unclear. Trimming took off 7 bases at V and 3 bases at J, with 10 bases between the two ends. The CDR3 runs 13 residues. The CDR3 reads CASKPENYNEQFF. In nucleotides, the CDR3 is TGTGCCAGCAAACCAGAAAACTACAATGAGCAGTTCTTC.

The chain has TRBV20-1 and TRBJ1-2, with 7 bases matching TRBD1. CDR3 length equals 13 residues. Germline-derived CDR1 and CDR2 are DFQATT and SNEGSKA (reference sequence). The ends lost 0 bases at V and 8 bases at J; junction bases unmatched: 6. CDR3 protein: CSARDRTGPGYTF. As DNA, the CDR3 is TGCAGTGCTAGAGATAGGACAGGCCCCGGCTACACCTTC.

The rearrangement uses TRBV5-1 and TRBJ2-5, with TRBD2 matching 13 bases. This CDR3 region has 16 residues. After removal of 4 bases from V and 2 bases from J, the junction contained 5 bases not matched to a gene. Germline V lookup: CDR1 SGHRS, CDR2 YFSETQ. In DNA, the CDR3 is TGCGCCAGCAGCGCTGGGACTAGCGGGGTTCAAGAGACCCAGTACTTC. It codes for CASSAGTSGVQETQYF.

The chain joins TRBV18 to TRBJ2-6; a weak D match, TRBD2 (6 bases). V was shortened by 2 bases and J by 1 base, with 12 bases between the two germline ends. The CDR3 runs 17 residues. Germline CDR1 KGHSH, CDR2 LQKENI. CDR3 sequence reads: CASSPGTPASGANVLTF. The CDR3 nucleotides read TGTGCCAGCTCACCAGGGACTCCCGCTTCTGGGGCCAACGTCCTGACTTTC. The whole variable domain, remainder taken from reference TRBV18 and TRBJ2-6, is NAGVMQNPRHLVRRRGQEARLRCSPMKGHSHVYWYRQLPEEGLKFMVYLQKENIIDESGMPKERFSAEFPKEGPSILRIQQVVRGDSAAYFCASSPGTPASGANVLTFGAGSRLTVL.

CDR3 sequence reads: CASSLEVFHEQYF. The CDR3 DNA reads as TGTGCCAGCAGCTTAGAGGTCTTCCACGAGCAGTACTTC. The chain couples TRBV7-2 to TRBJ2-7; no clear D gene. The germline V gene encodes CDR1 SGHTA and CDR2 FQGNSA. This CDR3 contains 13 residues. Trimming shortened V by 1 base and J by 5 bases, and 9 bases separated the two germline ends.